A selection of T cell receptor beta chains follows, all from one sample in a study of breast tumors, draining lymph nodes, adjacent tissues. MiXCR, run by TCRdb on the multiplex PCR reads, gives a single entry per CDR3 protein. The table lists about 230,000 distinct CDR3 sequences, 32% of them singletons. The sample consisted of axillary lymph node tissue. The receptors shown here come from a female donor with breast cancer. Some clones in this sample may be carry-over from other donors' samples. Each CDR3 is given with its conserved first and last residue. The order of the fields is V gene, clone size, D gene, J gene, CDR3 protein, CDR3 DNA. A D gene is named only where the DNA matches it firmly. Size tells how often a clone was seen (once, few, many) or the class of an expanded clone, and some rows leave it out.

v_call: TRBV11-2
clone_size: many
d_call: -
j_call: TRBJ1-6
cdr3_aa: CASTGYSFDSPLHF
cdr3_nt: TGTGCCAGCACCGGATACAGCTTTGATTCACCCCTCCACTTT

v_call: TRBV29-1
clone_size: -
d_call: -
j_call: TRBJ2-2
cdr3_aa: CSVSPSSLVVTGELFF
cdr3_nt: TGCAGCGTAAGTCCCAGCAGCTTAGTAGTCACCGGGGAGCTGTTTTTT

v_call: TRBV20-1
clone_size: many
d_call: -
j_call: TRBJ2-4
cdr3_aa: CSAKDGGNIQYF
cdr3_nt: TGCAGTGCGAAAGACGGGGGAAACATTCAGTACTTC

v_call: TRBV27
clone_size: many
d_call: TRBD2
j_call: TRBJ2-7
cdr3_aa: CASRLAGHRSYEQYF
cdr3_nt: TGTGCCAGCAGGCTAGCGGGCCACCGTTCCTACGAGCAGTACTTC

v_call: TRBV5-4
clone_size: -
d_call: TRBD1
j_call: TRBJ2-1
cdr3_aa: CASSLAGGQSNEQFF
cdr3_nt: TGTGCCAGCAGCTTGGCAGGGGGCCAGTCCAATGAGCAGTTCTTC

v_call: TRBV9
clone_size: many
d_call: TRBD2
j_call: TRBJ2-1
cdr3_aa: CASAKGAGGGLREQFF
cdr3_nt: TGTGCCAGCGCCAAAGGAGCGGGAGGGGGATTAAGGGAGCAGTTCTTC

v_call: TRBV29-1
clone_size: many
d_call: -
j_call: TRBJ2-1
cdr3_aa: CSVDRDGFYNEQFF
cdr3_nt: TGCAGCGTTGATAGGGACGGCTTTTACAATGAGCAGTTCTTC

v_call: TRBV6-5
clone_size: -
d_call: -
j_call: TRBJ1-1
cdr3_aa: CASSSASGNTEAFF
cdr3_nt: TGTGCCAGCAGCTCCGCCTCGGGGAACACTGAAGCTTTCTTT

v_call: TRBV7-9
clone_size: -
d_call: -
j_call: TRBJ2-3
cdr3_aa: CASSPVDVQYF
cdr3_nt: TGTGCCAGCAGCCCAGTAGATGTGCAGTATTTT

v_call: TRBV15
clone_size: -
d_call: TRBD1
j_call: TRBJ2-5
cdr3_aa: CATRQGGNQPQYF
cdr3_nt: TGTGCCACCCGACAGGGGGGGAATCAGCCCCAGTACTTC

v_call: TRBV7-2
clone_size: many
d_call: TRBD1
j_call: TRBJ2-7
cdr3_aa: CASSLAPGTAYEQYF
cdr3_nt: TGTGCCAGCAGCTTAGCACCCGGGACAGCCTACGAGCAGTACTTC

v_call: TRBV30
clone_size: many
d_call: TRBD2
j_call: TRBJ2-1
cdr3_aa: CAWSIGLAGVGEQFF
cdr3_nt: TGTGCCTGGAGTATCGGACTAGCGGGAGTGGGTGAGCAGTTCTTC

v_call: TRBV6-2/TRBV6-3
clone_size: few
d_call: TRBD2
j_call: TRBJ2-1
cdr3_aa: CASSQWASGSNEQFF
cdr3_nt: TGTGCCAGCAGTCAGTGGGCTAGCGGGAGTAATGAGCAGTTCTTC

v_call: TRBV9
clone_size: many
d_call: -
j_call: TRBJ1-3
cdr3_aa: CASSAGILGSGNTIYF
cdr3_nt: TGTGCCAGCAGCGCCGGGATCCTCGGCTCTGGAAACACCATATATTTT

v_call: TRBV5-1
clone_size: many
d_call: -
j_call: TRBJ1-6
cdr3_aa: CASSFLGSEPDSPLHF
cdr3_nt: TGCGCCAGCAGCTTTTTAGGGAGCGAACCGGATTCACCCCTCCACTTT

v_call: TRBV7-2
clone_size: -
d_call: TRBD2
j_call: TRBJ2-1
cdr3_aa: CAGSLGTSRANEQFF
cdr3_nt: TGTGCCGGCAGCTTAGGGACTAGCAGGGCCAATGAGCAGTTCTTC

v_call: TRBV24-1
clone_size: -
d_call: -
j_call: TRBJ2-2
cdr3_aa: CATSPQGCANTGELFF
cdr3_nt: TGTGCCACCAGTCCCCAGGGCTGTGCGAACACCGGGGAGCTGTTTTTT

v_call: TRBV7-3
clone_size: -
d_call: TRBD2
j_call: TRBJ2-1
cdr3_aa: CASNFGTSGRAPNEQFF
cdr3_nt: TGTGCCAGCAACTTCGGGACTAGCGGGAGGGCCCCCAATGAGCAGTTCTTC

v_call: TRBV20-1
clone_size: few
d_call: -
j_call: TRBJ1-1
cdr3_aa: CSARQGNTEAFF
cdr3_nt: TGCAGTGCTAGACAGGGGAACACTGAAGCTTTCTTT

v_call: TRBV19
clone_size: once
d_call: TRBD1
j_call: TRBJ1-6
cdr3_aa: CASRRAGQGESPLHF
cdr3_nt: TGTGCCAGTAGGCGGGCGGGACAGGGTGAATCACCCCTCCACTTT

v_call: TRBV7-8
clone_size: -
d_call: -
j_call: TRBJ1-4
cdr3_aa: CASSVGQSFGKLFF
cdr3_nt: TGTGCCAGCAGCGTCGGACAGTCCTTTGGGAAACTGTTTTTT

v_call: TRBV5-1
clone_size: many
d_call: -
j_call: TRBJ2-1
cdr3_aa: CASYDRAGQGNEQFF
cdr3_nt: TGCGCCAGCTATGATCGAGCGGGCCAAGGGAATGAGCAGTTCTTC

v_call: TRBV12-3/TRBV12-4
clone_size: -
d_call: -
j_call: TRBJ2-3
cdr3_aa: CASNPRTVSEQYF
cdr3_nt: TGTGCCAGCAATCCCCGGACGGTCAGCGAGCAGTATTTT

v_call: TRBV4-3
clone_size: many
d_call: -
j_call: TRBJ2-2
cdr3_aa: CASSQGTTNTGELFF
cdr3_nt: TGCGCCAGCAGCCAAGGGACGACGAACACCGGGGAGCTGTTTTTT